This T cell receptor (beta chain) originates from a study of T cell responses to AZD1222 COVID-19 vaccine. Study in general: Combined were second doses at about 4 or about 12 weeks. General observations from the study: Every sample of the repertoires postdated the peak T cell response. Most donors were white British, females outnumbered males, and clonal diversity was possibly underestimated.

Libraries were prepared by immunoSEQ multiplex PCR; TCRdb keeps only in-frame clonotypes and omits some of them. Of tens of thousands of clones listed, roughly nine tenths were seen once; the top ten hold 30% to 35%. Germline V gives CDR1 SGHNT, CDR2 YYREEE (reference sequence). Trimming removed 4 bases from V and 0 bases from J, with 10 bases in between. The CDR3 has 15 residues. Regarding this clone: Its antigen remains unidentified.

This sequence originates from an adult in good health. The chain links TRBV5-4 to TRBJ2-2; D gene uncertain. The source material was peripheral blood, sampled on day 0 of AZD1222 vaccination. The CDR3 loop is CASSGINPNTGELFF. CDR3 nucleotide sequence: TGTGCCAGCAGCGGAATAAACCCGAACACCGGGGAGCTGTTTTTT.